This TCR beta chain was observed in a study of T cell changes during pregnancy in multiple sclerosis. Germline assignment: CDR1 KGHSH and CDR2 LQKENI. V lost 3 bases to trimming and J lost 4 bases, with 16 bases between them. The CDR3 has 15 residues. Clones were sequenced by immunoSEQ multiplex PCR, and TCRdb holds only the in-frame ones, with some missing. Of 45,000 to 60,000 clones in the sample, 85% to 95% were seen once. The source is a female donor with multiple sclerosis, enrolled in a pregnancy study. Source: peripheral blood, taken in the second trimester of pregnancy. The gene calls are TRBV18 and TRBJ2-7; D is perhaps TRBD2 (6 bases). CDR3 coding DNA: TGTGCCAGCTCACCTCCTTCGGGACTCGTATACGAGCAGTACTTC. Translating it yields CASSPPSGLVYEQYF.